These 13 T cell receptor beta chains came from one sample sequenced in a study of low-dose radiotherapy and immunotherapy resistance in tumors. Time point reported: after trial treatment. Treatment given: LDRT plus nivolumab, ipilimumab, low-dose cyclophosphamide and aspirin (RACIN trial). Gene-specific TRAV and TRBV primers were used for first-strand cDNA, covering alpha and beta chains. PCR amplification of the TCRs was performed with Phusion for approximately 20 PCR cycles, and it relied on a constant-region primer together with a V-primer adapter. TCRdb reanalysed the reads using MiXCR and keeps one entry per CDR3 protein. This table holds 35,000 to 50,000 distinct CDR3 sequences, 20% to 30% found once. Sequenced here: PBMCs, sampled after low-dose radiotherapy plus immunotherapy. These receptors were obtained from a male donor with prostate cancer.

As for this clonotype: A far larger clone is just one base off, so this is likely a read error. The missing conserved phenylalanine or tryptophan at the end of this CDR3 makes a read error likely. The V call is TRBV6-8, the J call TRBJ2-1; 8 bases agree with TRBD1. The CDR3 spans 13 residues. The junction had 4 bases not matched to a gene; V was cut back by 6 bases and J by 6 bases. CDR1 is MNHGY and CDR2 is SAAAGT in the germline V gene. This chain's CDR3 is CASSWDRFNEQFL. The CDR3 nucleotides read TGTGCCAGCAGCTGGGACAGGTTCAATGAGCAGTTCTTA.

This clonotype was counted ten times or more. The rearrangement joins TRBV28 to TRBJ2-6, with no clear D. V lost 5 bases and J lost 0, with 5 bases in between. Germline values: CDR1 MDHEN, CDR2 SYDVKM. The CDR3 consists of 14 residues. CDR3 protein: CASSPSSGANVLTF. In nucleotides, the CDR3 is TGTGCCAGCAGTCCATCCTCTGGGGCCAACGTCCTGACTTTC.

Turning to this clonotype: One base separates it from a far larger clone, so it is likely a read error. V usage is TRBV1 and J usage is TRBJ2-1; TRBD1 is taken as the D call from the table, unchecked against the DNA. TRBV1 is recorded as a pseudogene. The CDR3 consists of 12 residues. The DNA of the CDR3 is TGTGCCAGCAGCCAAGAAGGGAAAGGGCGGTTCTTC. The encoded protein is CASSQEGKGRFF.

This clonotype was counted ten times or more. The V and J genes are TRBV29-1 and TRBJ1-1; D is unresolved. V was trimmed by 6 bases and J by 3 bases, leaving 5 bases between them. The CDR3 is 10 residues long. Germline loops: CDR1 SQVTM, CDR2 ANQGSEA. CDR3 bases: TGCAGCGTCAAACACACTGAAGCTTTCTTT. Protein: CSVKHTEAFF.

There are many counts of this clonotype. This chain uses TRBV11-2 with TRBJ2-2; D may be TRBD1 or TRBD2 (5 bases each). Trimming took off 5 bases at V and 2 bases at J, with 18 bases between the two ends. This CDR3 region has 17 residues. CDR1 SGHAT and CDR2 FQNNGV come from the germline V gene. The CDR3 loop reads CASSKTRDEANTGELFF. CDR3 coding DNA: TGTGCCAGCAGCAAGACCCGGGACGAAGCCAACACCGGGGAGCTGTTTTTT.

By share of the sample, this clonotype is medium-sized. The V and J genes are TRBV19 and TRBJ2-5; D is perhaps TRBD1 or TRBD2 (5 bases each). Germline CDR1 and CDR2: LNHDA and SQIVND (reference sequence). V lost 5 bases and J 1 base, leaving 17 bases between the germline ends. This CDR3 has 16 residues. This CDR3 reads CASSWTGRGTQETQYF. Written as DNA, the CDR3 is TGTGCCAGTAGTTGGACGGGAAGGGGAACCCAAGAGACCCAGTACTTC.

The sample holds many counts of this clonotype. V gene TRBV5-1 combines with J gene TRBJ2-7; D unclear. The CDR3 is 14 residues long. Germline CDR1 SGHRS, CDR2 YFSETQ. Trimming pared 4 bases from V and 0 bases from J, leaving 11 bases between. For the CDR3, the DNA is TGCGCCAGCAGCCTCGAACGGAGCTCCTACGAGCAGTACTTC. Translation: CASSLERSSYEQYF.

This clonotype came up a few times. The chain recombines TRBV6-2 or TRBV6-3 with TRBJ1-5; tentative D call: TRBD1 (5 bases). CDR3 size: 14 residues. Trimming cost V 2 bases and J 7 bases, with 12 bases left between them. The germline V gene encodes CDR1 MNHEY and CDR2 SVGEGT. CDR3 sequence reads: CASSYGGVTQPQHF. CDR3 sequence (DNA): TGTGCCAGCAGTTACGGAGGGGTCACACAGCCCCAGCATTTT.

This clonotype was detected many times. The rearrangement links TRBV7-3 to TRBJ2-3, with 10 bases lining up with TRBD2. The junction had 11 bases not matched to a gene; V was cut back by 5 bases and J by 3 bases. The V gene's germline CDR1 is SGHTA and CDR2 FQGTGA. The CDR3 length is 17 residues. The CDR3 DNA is TGTGCCAGCAGCCCGACGCGACTAGCGGGCCTGACAGATACGCAGTATTTT. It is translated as CASSPTRLAGLTDTQYF.

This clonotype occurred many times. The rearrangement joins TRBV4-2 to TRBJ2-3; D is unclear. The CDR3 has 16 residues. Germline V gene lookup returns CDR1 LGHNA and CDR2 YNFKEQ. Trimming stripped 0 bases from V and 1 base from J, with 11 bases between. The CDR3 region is CASSQEAAPRTDTQYF. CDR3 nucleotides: TGTGCCAGCAGCCAAGAGGCAGCTCCTCGCACAGATACGCAGTATTTT.

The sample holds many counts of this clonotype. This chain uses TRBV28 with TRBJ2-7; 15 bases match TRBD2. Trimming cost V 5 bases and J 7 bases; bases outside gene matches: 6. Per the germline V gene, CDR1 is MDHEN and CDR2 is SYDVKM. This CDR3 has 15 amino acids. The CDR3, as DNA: TGTGCCAGCAGTCCTACCGGGACTAGCGGGAGGGAGCAGTACTTC. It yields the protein CASSPTGTSGREQYF.

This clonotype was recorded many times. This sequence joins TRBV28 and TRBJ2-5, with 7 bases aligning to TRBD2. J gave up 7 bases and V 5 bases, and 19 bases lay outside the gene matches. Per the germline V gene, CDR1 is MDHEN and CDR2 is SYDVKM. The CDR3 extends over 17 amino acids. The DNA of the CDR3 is TGTGCCAGCAGTCATTCGGCTAGCGGAGATCCTTGGGGGACCCAGTACTTC. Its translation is CASSHSASGDPWGTQYF.

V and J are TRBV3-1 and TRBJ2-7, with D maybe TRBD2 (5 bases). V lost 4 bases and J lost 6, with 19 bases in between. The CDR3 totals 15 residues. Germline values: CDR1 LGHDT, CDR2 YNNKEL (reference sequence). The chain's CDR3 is CASSLDLIGPSEQYF. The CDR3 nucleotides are TGTGCCAGCAGCCTGGACTTGATAGGGCCATCCGAGCAGTACTTC.